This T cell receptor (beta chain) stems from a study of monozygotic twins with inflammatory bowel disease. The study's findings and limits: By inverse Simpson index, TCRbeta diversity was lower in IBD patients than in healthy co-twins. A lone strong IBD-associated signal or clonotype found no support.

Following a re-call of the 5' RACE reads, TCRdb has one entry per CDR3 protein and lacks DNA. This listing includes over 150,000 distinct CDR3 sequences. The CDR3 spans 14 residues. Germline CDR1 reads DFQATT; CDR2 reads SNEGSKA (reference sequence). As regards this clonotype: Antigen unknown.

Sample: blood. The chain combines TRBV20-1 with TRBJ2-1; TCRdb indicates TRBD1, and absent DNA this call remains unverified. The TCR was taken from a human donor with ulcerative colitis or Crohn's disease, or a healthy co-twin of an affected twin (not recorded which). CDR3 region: CSAREGRGAPEQFF.